A selection of T cell receptor beta chains follows, all from one sample in a study. TCRdb reprocessed the RT-PCR reads with MiXCR, giving one entry per CDR3 protein. This table has 650,000 to 800,000 distinct CDR3 sequences, more than 13% appearing once. Sequencing input: memory CD4+ T cells from blood. All receptors derive from a female donor in good health, serving as a healthy control. CDR3s include the opening cysteine and the closing phenylalanine or tryptophan.

cdr3_length,j_call,v_call,cdr3_aa
14,TRBJ2-3,TRBV20-1,CSAELAGGSDTQYF
16,TRBJ2-7,TRBV20-1,CSARGGLAEISYEQYF
12,TRBJ1-1,TRBV2,CASGVATRGAFF
17,TRBJ2-5,TRBV20-1,CSARDVLVRLRQETQYF
13,TRBJ2-7,TRBV20-1,CSATRASSIEQYF
16,TRBJ2-5,TRBV6-2/TRBV6-3,CASSWDRDHYQETQYF
14,TRBJ2-7,TRBV7-2,CASSLDPSSYEQYF
12,TRBJ1-1,TRBV20-1,CSADPRDTEAFF
12,TRBJ1-1,TRBV29-1,CSTDGQLTEAFF
15,TRBJ2-1,TRBV5-1,CASSLSPDGVNEQFF
13,TRBJ2-1,TRBV6-6,CASSKDRYNEQFF
15,TRBJ2-7,TRBV5-1,CASSSRTGWADEQYF
16,TRBJ2-4,TRBV6-1,CASSEWRLAGVNIQYF
15,TRBJ2-7,TRBV7-8,CASSPYPDPSYEQYF
16,TRBJ1-6,TRBV18,CASSPTQVFYNSPLHF
16,TRBJ2-5,TRBV4-3,CASSQGHSGGQETQYF
13,TRBJ2-5,TRBV11-1,CASRRTAQETQYF
13,TRBJ2-7,TRBV10-2,CASSESAGVEQYF
14,TRBJ1-5,TRBV12-3/TRBV12-4,CASSKFTGDQPQHF
14,TRBJ2-7,TRBV6-5,CASSKTGRGYEQYF
14,TRBJ1-2,TRBV6-5,CASSYSPGSGSYTF
14,TRBJ2-7,TRBV7-2,CASRPDRTSYEQYF
14,TRBJ1-5,TRBV6-5,CASSYLGGQQPQHF
16,TRBJ2-1,TRBV24-1,CATSERTSLAYNEQFF
15,TRBJ2-7,TRBV12-3/TRBV12-4,CASSLARTISYEQYF
16,TRBJ2-1,TRBV24-1,CATSDVGGSTYNEQFF
17,TRBJ1-1,TRBV14,CASSQRQGASMNTEAFF
12,TRBJ1-5,TRBV20-1,CSARDGYQPQHF
16,TRBJ2-1,TRBV5-5,CASSFIVQSSYNEQFF
13,TRBJ1-6,TRBV11-2,CASSLVRETPLHF
13,TRBJ2-1,TRBV20-1,CSADSQLAEAQFF
13,TRBJ2-7,TRBV5-1,CASKIDDNYEQYF
14,TRBJ2-5,TRBV7-2,CASSRLAFQETQYF
14,TRBJ2-5,TRBV18,CASSLGLSRETQYF
12,TRBJ2-7,TRBV20-1,CSASFGSYEQYF
14,TRBJ2-7,TRBV10-3,CAISFSQGTYEQYF
15,TRBJ2-5,TRBV6-2/TRBV6-3,CASSWRAGGGETQYF
15,TRBJ1-1,TRBV20-1,CSASPHVGMNTEAFF
13,TRBJ1-5,TRBV7-2,CASHRDSNQPQHF
15,TRBJ1-5,TRBV20-1,CSALILGTGNQPQHF
12,TRBJ2-1,TRBV3-1,CASSQGTWEQFF
15,TRBJ1-6,TRBV6-1,CASSEEQDRNSPLHF
13,TRBJ1-3,TRBV7-2,CASRGAPGNTIYF
14,TRBJ2-1,TRBV9,CASSVLPSNNEQFF
13,TRBJ1-6,TRBV6-1,CASSVEANSPLHF
12,TRBJ2-3,TRBV12-3/TRBV12-4,CASSQTRDTQYF
13,TRBJ1-1,TRBV5-1,CASSLVGSTEAFF
17,TRBJ2-7,TRBV20-1,CSARGLAGVGRTYEQYF
14,TRBJ1-1,TRBV5-5,CASSWGQGSSEAFF
13,TRBJ2-7,TRBV7-2,CASSLGMAVGEYF
14,TRBJ2-7,TRBV9,CASSVVDVSYEQYF
16,TRBJ2-1,TRBV11-2,CASSLLGGSIYNEQFF
15,TRBJ2-1,TRBV20-1,CSARDRRGPGDEQFF
15,TRBJ1-2,TRBV3-1,CASSQEGQGASGYTF
11,TRBJ2-3,TRBV20-1,CSAASGALKYF
17,TRBJ2-2,TRBV6-5,CASSGLAGGANTGELFF
13,TRBJ1-5,TRBV6-6,CASSYSVDQPQHF
14,TRBJ1-1,TRBV4-3,CASSLRDRVPEAFF
14,TRBJ2-1,TRBV24-1,CATSEDSVDNEQFF
14,TRBJ2-3,TRBV18,CASSPEGSADTQYF